The 30 T cell receptor beta chains below were found in one sample sequenced in a study of blood T cell repertoires in COVID-19. The repertoire was sequenced with immunoSEQ multiplex PCR; TCRdb's copy has only in-frame clones and lacks some. Among around 81,000 clones listed, 60% to 80% were seen once. Input material: peripheral blood. The origin of the receptors is a human donor in a cohort sampled during active COVID-19.

The gene calls are TRBV20-1 and TRBJ1-1; D is unresolved. V shed 3 bases and J shed 7 bases, with 9 bases lying between them. This CDR3 is built from 11 residues. Looked up from germline, CDR1 is DFQATT and CDR2 is SNEGSKA (reference sequence). The CDR3 here is CSASSLYEAFF. CDR3 nucleotide sequence: TGCAGTGCTAGTTCACTGTATGAAGCTTTCTTT.

The chain couples TRBV7-9 to TRBJ1-5; D possibly corresponds to TRBD1 (6 bases). V dropped 5 bases and J dropped 5 bases, with 19 bases sitting between them. Germline V gene data show CDR1 as SEHNR and CDR2 as FQNEAQ (reference sequence). The CDR3 runs to 16 residues. The CDR3 DNA is TGTGCCAGCAGCGGGGCCGAAGGCGGGGGGCATCAGCCCCAGCATTTT. It codes for CASSGAEGGGHQPQHF.

The chain recombines TRBV21-1 with TRBJ2-3; TRBD1, the table's D call, was not compared with the DNA. TRBV21-1 is a recognized pseudogene. The CDR3 has 11 residues. The CDR3 sequence: CASQGTDTQYF. DNA for the CDR3: TGTGCCAGCCAGGGCACAGATACGCAGTATTTT.

The rearrangement uses TRBV19 and TRBJ2-2; possible D gene TRBD1, 5 bases. From germline, CDR1 is LNHDA and CDR2 SQIVND (reference sequence). The CDR3 consists of 14 residues. The V and J ends lost 2 bases and 5 bases respectively, with 9 bases between them. Here the CDR3 reads CASSIQGTTGELFF. CDR3 bases: TGTGCCAGTAGTATACAGGGAACGACCGGGGAGCTGTTTTTT. Together with reference TRBV19 and TRBJ2-2, the CDR3 gives the full variable domain: DGGITQSPKYLFRKEGQNVTLSCEQNLNHDAMYWYRQDPGQGLRLIYYSQIVNDFQKGDIAEGYSVSREKKESFPLTVTSAQKNPTAFYLCASSIQGTTGELFFGEGSRLTVL.

V and J are TRBV7-9 and TRBJ2-7; TRBD1 aligns across 8 bases. This CDR3 spans 14 amino acids. V shed 5 bases and J 0 bases; nucleotides not matched to a gene: 3. In germline, CDR1 is SEHNR, CDR2 FQNEAQ (reference sequence). CDR3 sequence: CASSITGGSYEQYV. The CDR3, as DNA: TGTGCCAGCAGCATAACAGGGGGCTCCTACGAGCAGTACGTC.

The chain carries TRBV4-3 and TRBJ1-2; the D is unclear. This CDR3 region has 14 residues. Trimming stripped 0 bases from V and 3 bases from J, with 8 bases between. Germline values: CDR1 LGHNA, CDR2 YSLEER. CDR3 nucleotide sequence: TGCGCCAGCAGCCAAGATCACAGTCACTATGGCTACACCTTC. It encodes CASSQDHSHYGYTF.

The V and J genes are TRBV5-4 and TRBJ2-3; D is undetermined. The CDR3 totals 18 residues. The V end was cut by 2 bases, the J end by 2 bases, with 21 bases between. Germline CDR1 is SGHNT and CDR2 is YYREEE (reference sequence). This CDR3 is CASSLKVGSTMVTDTQYF. CDR3 DNA: TGTGCCAGCAGCTTAAAAGTCGGCAGTACTATGGTCACAGATACGCAGTATTTT.

The chain links TRBV18 to TRBJ2-2; no reliable D call. There are 16 residues in the CDR3. V lost 3 bases to trimming and J lost 6 bases, with 17 bases between them. Germline V gene data show CDR1 as KGHSH and CDR2 as LQKENI. The CDR3 coding sequence is TGTGCCAGCTCACCTCCTGCAGAAAAGATCGCCGGGGAGCTGTTTTTT. Translation: CASSPPAEKIAGELFF. Full variable domain (rest looked up from reference TRBV18 and TRBJ2-2): NAGVMQNPRHLVRRRGQEARLRCSPMKGHSHVYWYRQLPEEGLKFMVYLQKENIIDESGMPKERFSAEFPKEGPSILRIQQVVRGDSAAYFCASSPPAEKIAGELFFGEGSRLTVL.

The rearrangement uses TRBV9 and TRBJ1-1; 7 bases align to TRBD1. The CDR3 runs to 14 residues. In germline, CDR1 is SGDLS, CDR2 YYNGEE. V lost 4 bases and J lost 6; bases outside the gene matches: 9. CDR3 loop: CASSTGTVPPEAFF. DNA for the CDR3: TGTGCCAGCAGCACCGGGACAGTCCCCCCTGAAGCTTTCTTT.

The CDR3, as DNA: TGTGCCAGCAGCTTGGGGACTAGCGGGCCGGTCGCTCACAATGAGCAGTTCTTC. The encoded protein is CASSLGTSGPVAHNEQFF. The V and J genes are TRBV11-2 and TRBJ2-1; 12 positions match TRBD2. The CDR3 has 18 residues. The germline CDR1 and CDR2 sequences are SGHAT and FQNNGV. The junction had 11 bases not matched to a gene; V was cut back by 3 bases and J by 5 bases.

V is TRBV6-8 and J is TRBJ2-7; tentatively, D is TRBD2 (7 bases). V lost 5 bases to trimming and J lost 5 bases, with 22 bases between them. The CDR3 covers 16 residues. Germline CDR1 is MNHGY and CDR2 is SAAAGT. The chain's CDR3 is CASSTGPRGGLDEQYV. In nucleotides, the CDR3 is TGTGCCAGCAGTACGGGCCCTAGGGGGGGACTTGACGAGCAGTACGTC.

This sequence joins TRBV6-5 and TRBJ2-7, with 8 nucleotides matching TRBD1. V gave up 5 bases and J gave up 3 bases; unmatched junction bases: 9. Germline values: CDR1 MNHEY, CDR2 SVGAGI. The CDR3 consists of 15 residues. This CDR3 reads CASSPPGQDFYEQYF. The CDR3 nucleotides read TGTGCCAGCAGTCCCCCGGGACAGGATTTCTACGAGCAGTACTTC.

The chain joins TRBV30 to TRBJ1-6; the D is unclear. CDR3 length: 13 residues. Germline CDR1 GTSNPN, CDR2 SVGIG (reference sequence). V was shortened by 1 base and J by 6 bases, with 7 bases between the two germline ends. This chain's CDR3 is CAWSGPINSPLHF. The CDR3 DNA is TGTGCCTGGAGTGGGCCCATTAATTCACCCCTCCACTTT.

The chain is built from TRBV6-5 and TRBJ2-1; 11 positions match TRBD2. CDR3 length equals 16 residues. Germline CDR1 reads MNHEY; CDR2 reads SVGAGI. V shed 2 bases, J shed 0 bases, and the junction held 0 bases outside the gene matches. CDR3 amino acids: CASSYTSGSSYNEQFF. CDR3 DNA: TGTGCCAGCAGTTACACTAGCGGGAGCTCCTACAATGAGCAGTTCTTC.

The genes are TRBV10-3 and TRBJ2-3; 7 bases are shared with TRBD1. The CDR3 runs 14 residues. The J segment lost 6 bases and the V segment lost 6 bases, leaving 9 bases of the junction unmatched. Looked up from germline, CDR1 is ENHRY and CDR2 is SYGVKD. CDR3 nucleotide sequence: TGTGCCATCAGGGAGAAGTCCAGGGGGGATACGCAGTATTTT. This codes for CAIREKSRGDTQYF.

V usage is TRBV19 and J usage is TRBJ1-3; unclear D gene. Germline V gene data show CDR1 as LNHDA and CDR2 as SQIVND (reference sequence). The CDR3 contains 16 residues. Trimming cost V 3 bases and J 3 bases, with 15 bases left between them. The CDR3 region has the DNA TGTGCCAGTAGTATTATACAGATGAGGGTTGGAAACACCATATATTTT. This gives the protein CASSIIQMRVGNTIYF.

Of note for this clone: The same CDR3 arises from other DNA sequences in this sample as well. The rearrangement joins TRBV7-9 to TRBJ2-7, with 8 bases fitting TRBD2. This CDR3 has 13 amino acids. V lost 5 bases to trimming and J lost 6 bases; unmatched junction nucleotides: 6. Germline V gene data show CDR1 as SEHNR and CDR2 as FQNEAQ (reference sequence). This chain's CDR3 is CASSRGGAAEQYF. The DNA for the CDR3 is TGTGCCAGCAGCCGGGGGGGGGCGGCCGAGCAGTACTTC.

The CDR3 here is CASSQRRQGRDEQYF. Here the CDR3 DNA reads TGTGCCAGCAGCCAAAGAAGACAGGGAAGGGACGAGCAGTACTTC. The V call is TRBV6-5, the J call TRBJ2-7; 7 bases map to TRBD1. The CDR3 has 15 amino acids. Germline V gene lookup returns CDR1 MNHEY and CDR2 SVGAGI. The ends lost 6 bases at V and 5 bases at J; junction bases unmatched: 13.

The chain has TRBV4-1 and TRBJ2-2; a possible D gene is TRBD1 (5 bases). The V gene's germline CDR1 is MGHRA and CDR2 YSYEKL. Trimming took 1 base from V and 7 from J, leaving 13 bases between them. This CDR3 region has 15 residues. The CDR3 here is CASSQVAGRIGELFF. CDR3 DNA sequence: TGCGCCAGCAGCCAAGTCGCAGGGCGAATCGGGGAGCTGTTTTTT.

The chain is built from TRBV2 and TRBJ1-1; 8 nucleotides match TRBD1. Losses at the gene ends were 3 bases for V and 7 bases for J; bases not matched to a gene: 4. CDR3 length: 13 residues. CDR1 SNHLY and CDR2 FYNNEI come from the germline V gene. The CDR3 protein is CASSDSGGLEAFF. CDR3 nucleotides: TGTGCCAGCAGTGACTCAGGGGGCCTTGAAGCTTTCTTT.

This clone was recorded a few times. The chain is built from TRBV29-1 and TRBJ1-1; the D is unclear. Germline CDR1 is SQVTM and CDR2 is ANQGSEA. Trimming took off 4 bases at V and 3 bases at J, with 6 bases between the two ends. The CDR3 has 11 amino acids. The CDR3 DNA follows: TGCAGCGTTGGGGCCTACACTGAAGCTTTCTTT. Translation: CSVGAYTEAFF.

In regard to this clone: At one end, the junction sequence differs from germline, possibly due to a read error. The gene calls are TRBV7-8 and TRBJ2-3; tentatively, D is TRBD2 (6 bases). There are 15 residues in the CDR3. Germline lookup yields CDR1 SGHVS and CDR2 FQNEAQ. The CDR3 DNA reads as TGTGCCAGCACCTTAATCGGGGGAGGCACAGATACGCAGTATTTT. Encoded protein: CASTLIGGGTDTQYF.

This clone showed up just once. V gene TRBV4-1 combines with J gene TRBJ1-1, with TRBD1 matching over 10 bases. Germline values: CDR1 MGHRA, CDR2 YSYEKL. Trimming cost V 6 bases and J 5 bases; bases outside gene matches: 9. The CDR3 spans 15 residues. This CDR3 reads CASRLMGTGDTEAFF. CDR3 coding DNA: TGCGCCAGCAGGTTAATGGGGACAGGGGATACTGAAGCTTTCTTT.

This clone was seen a single time. The rearrangement links TRBV7-2 to TRBJ2-5; possibly TRBD1 for D (5 bases). CDR3 length: 13 residues. Trimming left V 6 bases short and J 7 bases short, with 15 bases between. Germline V gives CDR1 SGHTA, CDR2 FQGNSA. The CDR3 region has the DNA TGTGCCAGCAGTCAGGGTGTGGTGGGGACCCAGTACTTC. It codes for CASSQGVVGTQYF.

The gene calls are TRBV3-1 (or the pseudogene TRBV3-2) and TRBJ2-7; TRBD2 matches at 10 bases. V shed 1 base and J 7 bases; nucleotides not matched to a gene: 10. The CDR3 loop spans 16 amino acids. Germline V lookup: CDR1 LGHDT, CDR2 YNNKEL (reference sequence). The CDR3 sequence is CASSQGGLAGVDEQYV. In nucleotides, the CDR3 is TGTGCCAGCAGCCAAGGAGGGCTAGCGGGAGTTGATGAGCAGTACGTC.

The chain links TRBV24-1 to TRBJ2-3; TRBD1 might be the D (6 bases). The germline V and J ends were trimmed by 8 bases and 1 base, with 9 bases remaining between them. The CDR3 is 13 amino acids. The germline CDR1 and CDR2 sequences are KGHDR and SFDVKD. CDR3 region: CATNGGGTDTQYF. The CDR3 DNA follows: TGTGCCACCAATGGGGGCGGCACAGATACGCAGTATTTT.

The chain combines TRBV7-3 with TRBJ2-1, with 11 bases lining up with TRBD2. The J segment lost 2 bases and the V segment lost 2 bases, leaving 2 bases of the junction unmatched. This CDR3 spans 16 amino acids. The germline V gene has CDR1 SGHTA and CDR2 FQGTGA. CDR3 in amino acids: CASSLAGLAAYNEQFF. The CDR3 nucleotides are TGTGCCAGCAGCTTAGCGGGACTAGCGGCCTACAATGAGCAGTTCTTC.

J is TRBJ1-2 and V is TRBV4-2, with 11 bases fitting TRBD1. Trimming took 7 bases from V and 7 from J; bases not matched to a gene: 8. Looked up from germline, CDR1 is LGHNA and CDR2 is YNFKEQ. The CDR3 runs 14 residues. Here the CDR3 DNA reads TGTGCCAGCAACCGGGACAGGGGGTTGGGTGGCTACACCTTC. This translates into CASNRDRGLGGYTF.

The chain has TRBV18 and TRBJ2-7; the match to TRBD2 covers 12 bases. The germline gives CDR1 KGHSH, CDR2 LQKENI. The CDR3 has 16 amino acids. J lost 2 bases, V lost 2 bases, and 4 bases had no gene match. The CDR3: CASSPSASGGAYEQYF. The CDR3 bases are TGTGCCAGCTCACCATCGGCTAGCGGGGGGGCCTACGAGCAGTACTTC.

J is TRBJ2-5 and V is TRBV7-2; 7 nucleotides align to TRBD2. The CDR3 totals 14 residues. The germline CDR1 and CDR2 sequences are SGHTA and FQGNSA. Trimming took 8 bases from V and 1 from J; bases not matched to a gene: 7. The CDR3 region has the DNA TGTGCCAGCTCGAAGCGGGGCTTCCAAGAGACCCAGTACTTC. Translating it yields CASSKRGFQETQYF.